The clone carrying this T cell receptor beta chain has more than one count but fewer than ten. Antigen unknown. Looked up from germline, CDR1 is MNHNS and CDR2 is SASEGT. CDR3 length equals 21 residues. V shed 5 bases, J shed 0 bases, and the junction held 13 bases outside the gene matches. In making TCR beta libraries, quantitative 5'-RACE with molecular barcodes was used. TCRdb re-derived calls from the 5' RACE reads in MiXCR, one entry per CDR3 protein. The data hold roughly 250,000 distinct CDR3 sequences, with about 9.1% observed a single time. This specimen belongs to a study of CD8 T cells in ankylosing spondylitis. Study-level findings and limits: As reported, disease-linked clones showed significant enrichment in matched ankylosing spondylitis synovial fluid.

V is TRBV6-1 and J is TRBJ2-2, with 15 positions matching TRBD2. Sequenced material: blood, either unsorted or a sorted T cell fraction (not recorded which). The sequence was obtained from a male donor with ankylosing spondylitis or in good health (not recorded which). The CDR3 sequence: CASSQSNRGLAGGANTGELFF. CDR3 nucleotide sequence: TGTGCCAGCAGTCAATCCAACCGGGGACTAGCGGGGGGCGCGAACACCGGGGAGCTGTTTTTT.